This TCR beta chain was sequenced in a study of cytomegalovirus exposure and HLA in healthy donors. Whole-study context: Among the roughly 400 genotyped donors, approximately 81% were placed in the Caucasian-associated ancestry cluster. The study's findings and limits: A later analysis, which compared TCR beta chains of equal frequency, found the HLA-associated ones more clonally expanded. It was 150 to 200 TCR beta chains that were listed as cytomegalovirus-associated. Immune exposure data for these donors was limited to CMV serostatus.

Worth noting for this clone: Its antigen is not known.

Amplification used 60 Vbeta primers and 13 Jbeta primers. The data were produced by immunoSEQ multiplex PCR, yet TCRdb's version contains in-frame clones alone and is incomplete. The table includes 270,000 or so clones, approximately 90% detected once. The TCR originated in a middle-aged man in good health and CMV-seropositive. Material: PBMCs.

CDR3: CASSYSTGRVYEQYF. CDR3 nucleotides: TGTGCCAGCAGCTACTCGACAGGGCGGGTCTACGAGCAGTACTTC. The gene calls are TRBV7-8 and TRBJ2-7; the match to TRBD1 covers 7 bases. CDR1 SGHVS and CDR2 FQNEAQ come from the germline V gene. This CDR3 has 15 residues. Germline trimming cut 4 bases from V and 3 bases from J; bases unmatched to any gene: 9.